Sequencing of this T cell receptor beta chain was carried out in a study of cytomegalovirus exposure and HLA in healthy donors. CDR1 and CDR2 from the germline V gene are SEHNR and FQNEAQ (reference sequence). This CDR3 comprises 12 residues. It was with 60 Vbeta and 13 Jbeta primers that the PCR ran. Assay used: immunoSEQ multiplex PCR; TCRdb lists only in-frame clones, some missing. The profile shows 55,000 to 80,000 clones, more than 60% of them singletons. Overall study results and limits: A later analysis by the authors found several of the most significant clusters apparently linked to common viral pathogens. With later analysis, a missense DCLRE1C variant became linked to TCR beta V- and J-gene trimming.

In regard to this clone: Its specificity is not known. The junction departs from the called germline gene at one end, perhaps through a read error.

This sequence was found in a woman between 40 and 55 years old in good health and CMV-seropositive. V usage is TRBV7-9 and J usage is TRBJ1-1; the D gene is possibly TRBD1 (5 bases). The sequencing input was PBMCs. The CDR3 is CSSSFTGSEAFF. In nucleotides, the CDR3 is TGTTCCAGCAGCTTCACAGGTTCCGAAGCTTTCTTT.